This TCR beta chain stems from a study of blood T cell repertoires in COVID-19. The CDR3 runs 14 residues. With 4 bases removed from V and 4 bases from J, the gap between germline ends came to 13 bases. The germline CDR1 and CDR2 sequences are ENHRY and SYGVKD. Here immunoSEQ multiplex PCR was the method, and the copy in TCRdb shows in-frame clones only, minus some. In the table there are 350,000 to 400,000 clones, approximately 90% of which are singletons. The sample was PBMCs or T cells enriched from blood (not recorded which). The J gene is TRBJ1-2, the V gene TRBV10-3; D remains unclear. The TCR was taken from a woman aged 18 to 35 who had recovered from COVID-19. CDR3 region: CAISGGETRYGYTF. CDR3 in DNA: TGTGCCATCAGTGGCGGGGAGACACGCTATGGCTACACCTTC.